This TCR beta chain was observed in a study of long-term antiretroviral therapy in people with HIV. Per the germline V gene, CDR1 is MGHDK and CDR2 is SYGVNS. Trimming at V came to 6 bases and at J to 6 bases, leaving 2 bases not matched to a gene. The CDR3 is 14 residues long. On this clone: Its antigen is not identified.

General study results and limits: CDR3 length ranges were narrower in HIV repertoires than in controls. Even long-term ART left TRB diversity below transplant donor controls, despite gains.

It was version v3.0 of the immunoSEQ assay that was run at survey level. This table comes from immunoSEQ multiplex PCR, and its TCRdb copy is limited to in-frame clones, with some not included. The sample lists about 25,000 clones, over 70% occurring once. The rearrangement uses TRBV25-1 and TRBJ1-6; 10 nucleotides line up with TRBD1. The starting material was unsorted PBMCs, obtained 3 years after starting antiretroviral therapy. This receptor was identified in a man younger than 35 with HIV. The CDR3 loop reads CASSGDRGNSPLHF. CDR3 DNA: TGTGCCAGCAGCGGGGACAGGGGTAATTCACCCCTCCACTTT.